The rows below give T cell receptor beta chains drawn from one sample of a study of blood T cell repertoires in COVID-19. This table comes from immunoSEQ multiplex PCR, and its TCRdb copy is limited to in-frame clones, with some not included. The profile shows around 130,000 clones, approximately 79% of them singletons. The sample was PBMCs or T cells enriched from blood (not recorded which). These TCRs come from a man aged 35-49 years with acute COVID-19. The conserved cysteine and the conserved F or W are not part of the CDR3 here.

>TRBJ1-1|TRBV6-4
ASSEQGGTEAF
>TRBJ1-6|TRBV28
ASSPSGDRSSYNSPLH
>TRBJ1-1|TRBV7-9
ASSLLPNTEAF
>TRBJ2-3|TRBV18
ASSPPQTTDTQY
>TRBJ1-1|TRBV6-5
ASSYGGITEAF
>TRBJ1-6|TRBV28
ASRGTALNSPLH
>TRBJ1-6|TRBV6-6
ASSYRTGSLH
>TRBJ2-7|TRBV6-1
ASSEGQGANEQY
>TRBJ2-2|TRBV7-9
ASSPRGNTGELF
>TRBJ1-4|TRBV7-9
ASSLTGSNEKLF
>TRBJ2-1|TRBV27
AAGGKWGEQF
>TRBJ1-2|TRBV19
ASSIKEGYTSGYT
>TRBJ2-2|TRBV6-5
AIQGKSGELF